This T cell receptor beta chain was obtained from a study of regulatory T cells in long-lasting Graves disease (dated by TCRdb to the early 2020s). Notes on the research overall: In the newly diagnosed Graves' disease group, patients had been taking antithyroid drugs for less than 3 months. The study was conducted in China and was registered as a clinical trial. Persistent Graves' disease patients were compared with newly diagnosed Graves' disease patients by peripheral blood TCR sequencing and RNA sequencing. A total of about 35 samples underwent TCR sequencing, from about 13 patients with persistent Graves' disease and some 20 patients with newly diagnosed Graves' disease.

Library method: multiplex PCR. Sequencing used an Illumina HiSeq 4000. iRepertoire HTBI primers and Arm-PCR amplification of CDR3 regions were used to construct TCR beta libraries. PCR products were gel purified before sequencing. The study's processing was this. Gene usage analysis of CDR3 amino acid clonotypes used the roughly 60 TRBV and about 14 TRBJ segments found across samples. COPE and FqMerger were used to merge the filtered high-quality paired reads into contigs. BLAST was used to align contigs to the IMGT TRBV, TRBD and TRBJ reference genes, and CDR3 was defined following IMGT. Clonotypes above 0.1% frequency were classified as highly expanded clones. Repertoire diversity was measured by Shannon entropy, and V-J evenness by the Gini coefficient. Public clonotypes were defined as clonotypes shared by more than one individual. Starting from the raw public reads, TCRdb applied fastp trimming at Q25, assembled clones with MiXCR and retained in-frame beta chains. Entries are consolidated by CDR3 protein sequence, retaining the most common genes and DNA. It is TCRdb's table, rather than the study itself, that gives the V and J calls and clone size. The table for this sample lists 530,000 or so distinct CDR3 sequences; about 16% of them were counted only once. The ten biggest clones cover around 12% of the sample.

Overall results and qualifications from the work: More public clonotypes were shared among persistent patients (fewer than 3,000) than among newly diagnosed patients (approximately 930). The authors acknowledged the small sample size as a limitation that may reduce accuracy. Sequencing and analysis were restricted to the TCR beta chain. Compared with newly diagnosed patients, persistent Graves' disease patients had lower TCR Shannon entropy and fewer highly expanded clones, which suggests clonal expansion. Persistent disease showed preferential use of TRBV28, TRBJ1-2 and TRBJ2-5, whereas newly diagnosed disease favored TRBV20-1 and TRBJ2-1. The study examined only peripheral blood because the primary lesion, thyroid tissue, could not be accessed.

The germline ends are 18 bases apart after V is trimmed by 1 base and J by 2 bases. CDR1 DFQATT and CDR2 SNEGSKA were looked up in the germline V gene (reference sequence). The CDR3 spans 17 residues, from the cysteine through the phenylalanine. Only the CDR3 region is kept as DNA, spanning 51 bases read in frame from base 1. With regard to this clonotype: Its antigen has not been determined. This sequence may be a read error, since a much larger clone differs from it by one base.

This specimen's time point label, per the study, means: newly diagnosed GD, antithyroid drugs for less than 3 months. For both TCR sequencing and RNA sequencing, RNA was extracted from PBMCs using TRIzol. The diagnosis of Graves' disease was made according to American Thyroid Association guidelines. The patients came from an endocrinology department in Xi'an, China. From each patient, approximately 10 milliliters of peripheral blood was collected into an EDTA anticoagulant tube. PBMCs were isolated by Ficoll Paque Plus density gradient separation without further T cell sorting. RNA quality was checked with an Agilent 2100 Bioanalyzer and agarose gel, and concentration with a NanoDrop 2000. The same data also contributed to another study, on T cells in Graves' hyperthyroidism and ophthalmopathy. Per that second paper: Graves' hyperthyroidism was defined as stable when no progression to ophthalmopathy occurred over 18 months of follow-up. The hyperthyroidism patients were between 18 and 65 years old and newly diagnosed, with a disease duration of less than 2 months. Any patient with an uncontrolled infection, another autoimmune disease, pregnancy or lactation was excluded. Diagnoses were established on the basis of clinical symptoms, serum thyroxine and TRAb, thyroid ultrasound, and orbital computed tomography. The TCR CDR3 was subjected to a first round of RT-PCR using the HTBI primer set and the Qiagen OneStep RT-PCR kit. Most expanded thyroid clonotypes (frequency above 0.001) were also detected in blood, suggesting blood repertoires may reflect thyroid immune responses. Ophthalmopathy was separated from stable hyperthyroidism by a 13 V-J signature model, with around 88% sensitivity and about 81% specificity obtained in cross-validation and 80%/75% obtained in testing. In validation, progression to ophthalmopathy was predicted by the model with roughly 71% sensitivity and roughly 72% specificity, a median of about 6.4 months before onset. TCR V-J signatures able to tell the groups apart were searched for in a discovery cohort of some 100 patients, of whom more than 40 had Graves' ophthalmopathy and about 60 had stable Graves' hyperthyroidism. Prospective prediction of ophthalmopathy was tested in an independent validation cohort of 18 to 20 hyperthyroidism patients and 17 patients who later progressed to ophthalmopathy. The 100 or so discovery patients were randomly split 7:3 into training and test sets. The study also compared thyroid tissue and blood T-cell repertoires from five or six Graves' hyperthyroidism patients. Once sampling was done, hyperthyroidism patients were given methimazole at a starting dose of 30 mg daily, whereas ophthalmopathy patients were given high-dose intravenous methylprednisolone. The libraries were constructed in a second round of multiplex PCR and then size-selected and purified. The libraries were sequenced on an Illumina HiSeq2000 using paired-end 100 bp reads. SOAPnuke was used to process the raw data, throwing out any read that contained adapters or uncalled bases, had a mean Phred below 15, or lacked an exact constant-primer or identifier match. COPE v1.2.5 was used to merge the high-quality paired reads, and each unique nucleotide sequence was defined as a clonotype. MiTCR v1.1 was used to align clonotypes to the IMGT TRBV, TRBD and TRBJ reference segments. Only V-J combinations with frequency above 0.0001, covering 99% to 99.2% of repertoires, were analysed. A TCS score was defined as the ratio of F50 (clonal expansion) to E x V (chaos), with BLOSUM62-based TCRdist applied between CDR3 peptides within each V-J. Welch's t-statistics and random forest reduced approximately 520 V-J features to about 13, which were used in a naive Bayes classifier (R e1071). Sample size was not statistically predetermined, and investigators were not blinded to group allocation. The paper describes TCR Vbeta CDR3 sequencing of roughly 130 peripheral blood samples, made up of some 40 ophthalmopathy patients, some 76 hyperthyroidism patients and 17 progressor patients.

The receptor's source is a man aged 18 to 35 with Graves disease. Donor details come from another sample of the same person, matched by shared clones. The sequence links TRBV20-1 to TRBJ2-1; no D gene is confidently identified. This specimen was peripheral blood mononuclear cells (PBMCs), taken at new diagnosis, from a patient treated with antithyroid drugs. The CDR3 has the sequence CSARVSLSPSPYNEQFF. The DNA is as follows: TGCAGTGCTAGAGTTTCCCTTAGCCCCTCTCCCTACAATGAGCAGTTCTTC.